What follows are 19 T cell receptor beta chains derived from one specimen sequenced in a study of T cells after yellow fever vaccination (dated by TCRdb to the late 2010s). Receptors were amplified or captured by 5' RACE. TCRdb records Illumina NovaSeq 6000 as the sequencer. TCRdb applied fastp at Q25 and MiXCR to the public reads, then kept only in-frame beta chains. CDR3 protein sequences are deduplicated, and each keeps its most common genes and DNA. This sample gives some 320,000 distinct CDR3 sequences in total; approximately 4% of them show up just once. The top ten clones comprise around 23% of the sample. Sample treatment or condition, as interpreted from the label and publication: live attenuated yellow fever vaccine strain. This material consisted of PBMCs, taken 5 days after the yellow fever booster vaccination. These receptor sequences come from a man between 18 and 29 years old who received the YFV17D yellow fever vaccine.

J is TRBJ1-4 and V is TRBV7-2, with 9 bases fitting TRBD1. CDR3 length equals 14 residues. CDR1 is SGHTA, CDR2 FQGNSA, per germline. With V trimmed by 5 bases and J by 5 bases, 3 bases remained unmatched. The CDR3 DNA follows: TGTGCCAGCAGCGTACAGGGGGCGAATGAAAAACTGTTTTTT. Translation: CASSVQGANEKLFF. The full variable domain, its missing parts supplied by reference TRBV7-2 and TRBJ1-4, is GAGVSQSPSNKVTEKGKDVELRCDPISGHTALYWYRQSLGQGLEFLIYFQGNSAPDKSGLPSDRFSAERTGGSVSTLTIQRTQQEDSAVYLCASSVQGANEKLFFGSGTQLSVL.

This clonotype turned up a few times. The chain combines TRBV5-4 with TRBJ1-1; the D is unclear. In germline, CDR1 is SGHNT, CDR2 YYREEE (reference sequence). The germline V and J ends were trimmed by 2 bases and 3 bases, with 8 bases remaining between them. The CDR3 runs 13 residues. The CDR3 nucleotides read TGTGCCAGCAGCTTTGGGTGGGACACTGAAGCTTTCTTT. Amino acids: CASSFGWDTEAFF.

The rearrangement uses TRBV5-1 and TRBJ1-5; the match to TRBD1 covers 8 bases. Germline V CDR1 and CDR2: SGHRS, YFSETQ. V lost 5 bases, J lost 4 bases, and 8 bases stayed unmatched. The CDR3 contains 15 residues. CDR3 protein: CASSSGQGANQPQHF. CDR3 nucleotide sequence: TGCGCCAGCAGTTCCGGACAGGGTGCAAATCAGCCCCAGCATTTT.

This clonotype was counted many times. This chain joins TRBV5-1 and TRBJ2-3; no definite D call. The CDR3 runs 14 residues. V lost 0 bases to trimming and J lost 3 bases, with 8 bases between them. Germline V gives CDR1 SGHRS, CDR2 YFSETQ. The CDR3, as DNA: TGCGCCAGCAGCTTGGAAAAGGGAACAGATACGCAGTATTTT. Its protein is CASSLEKGTDTQYF.

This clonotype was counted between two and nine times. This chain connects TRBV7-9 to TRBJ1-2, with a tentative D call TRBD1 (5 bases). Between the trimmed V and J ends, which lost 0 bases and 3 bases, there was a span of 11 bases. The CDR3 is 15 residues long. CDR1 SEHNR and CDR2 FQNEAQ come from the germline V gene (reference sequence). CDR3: CASSLARQLDYGYTF. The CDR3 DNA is TGTGCCAGCAGCTTAGCTAGACAGCTTGACTATGGCTACACCTTC. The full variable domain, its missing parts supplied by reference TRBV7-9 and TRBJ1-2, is DTGVSQNPRHKITKRGQNVTFRCDPISEHNRLYWYRQTLGQGPEFLTYFQNEAQLEKSRLLSDRFSAERPKGSFSTLEIQRTEQGDSAMYLCASSLARQLDYGYTFGSGTRLTVV.

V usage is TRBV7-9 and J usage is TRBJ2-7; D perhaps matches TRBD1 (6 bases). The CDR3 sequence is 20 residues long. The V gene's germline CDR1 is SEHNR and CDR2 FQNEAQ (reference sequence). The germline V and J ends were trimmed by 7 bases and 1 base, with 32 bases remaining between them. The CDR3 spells CASTTLGSALGSGVSYEQYV. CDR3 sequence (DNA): TGTGCCAGCACCACTTTGGGGTCAGCACTGGGGTCAGGGGTGTCCTACGAGCAGTACGTC.

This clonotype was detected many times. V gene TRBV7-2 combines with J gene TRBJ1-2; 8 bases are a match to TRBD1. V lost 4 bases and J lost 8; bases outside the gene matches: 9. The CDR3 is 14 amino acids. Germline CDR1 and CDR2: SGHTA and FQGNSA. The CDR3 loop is CASSSGQGRRGYTF. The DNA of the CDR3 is TGTGCCAGCAGCTCCGGACAGGGCCGACGGGGCTACACCTTC.

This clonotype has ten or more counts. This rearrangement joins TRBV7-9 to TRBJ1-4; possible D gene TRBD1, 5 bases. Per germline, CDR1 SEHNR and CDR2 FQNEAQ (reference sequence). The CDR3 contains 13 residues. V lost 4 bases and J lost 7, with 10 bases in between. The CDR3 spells CASSSDGGEKLFF. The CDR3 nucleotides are TGTGCCAGCAGCTCTGACGGGGGTGAAAAACTGTTTTTT.

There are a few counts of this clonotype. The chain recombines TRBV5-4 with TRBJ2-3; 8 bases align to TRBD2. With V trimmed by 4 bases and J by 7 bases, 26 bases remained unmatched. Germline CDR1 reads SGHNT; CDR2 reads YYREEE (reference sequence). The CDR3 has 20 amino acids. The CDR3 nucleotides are TGTGCCAGCAGCCTGGGACCCTCAAACTACGGGACTAGAAACATAAATACGCAGTATTTT. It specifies CASSLGPSNYGTRNINTQYF.

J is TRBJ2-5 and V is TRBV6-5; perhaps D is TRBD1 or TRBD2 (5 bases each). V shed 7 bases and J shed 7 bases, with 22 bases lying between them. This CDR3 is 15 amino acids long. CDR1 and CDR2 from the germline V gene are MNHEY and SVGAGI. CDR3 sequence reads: CASTPRAGRVGTQYF. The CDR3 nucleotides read TGTGCCAGCACTCCCAGGGCAGGGAGAGTGGGGACCCAGTACTTC.

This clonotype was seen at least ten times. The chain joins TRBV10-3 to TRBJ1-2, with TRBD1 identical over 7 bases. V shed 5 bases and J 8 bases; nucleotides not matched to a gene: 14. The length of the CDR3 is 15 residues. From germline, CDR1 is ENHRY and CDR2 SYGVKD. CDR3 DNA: TGTGCCATCAGTTCATTTGCACAGGGGACTAAAGGCTACACCTTC. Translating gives CAISSFAQGTKGYTF.

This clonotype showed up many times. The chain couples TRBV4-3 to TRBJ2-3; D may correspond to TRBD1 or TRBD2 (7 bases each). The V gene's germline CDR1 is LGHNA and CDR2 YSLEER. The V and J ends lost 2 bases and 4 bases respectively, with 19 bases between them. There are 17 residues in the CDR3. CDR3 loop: CASSQRQGGGHADTQYF. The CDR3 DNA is TGCGCCAGCAGCCAACGCCAGGGGGGGGGCCATGCAGATACGCAGTATTTT.

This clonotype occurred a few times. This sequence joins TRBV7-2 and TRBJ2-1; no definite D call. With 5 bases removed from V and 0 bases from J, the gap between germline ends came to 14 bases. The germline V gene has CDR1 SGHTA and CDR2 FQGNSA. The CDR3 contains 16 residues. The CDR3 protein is CASSQNWPSSYNEQFF. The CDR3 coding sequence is TGTGCCAGCAGCCAGAATTGGCCTAGCTCCTACAATGAGCAGTTCTTC.

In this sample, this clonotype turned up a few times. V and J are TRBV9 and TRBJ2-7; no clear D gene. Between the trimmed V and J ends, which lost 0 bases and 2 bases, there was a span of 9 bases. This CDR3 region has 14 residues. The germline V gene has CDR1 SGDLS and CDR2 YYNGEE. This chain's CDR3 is CASSVGGWAYEQYF. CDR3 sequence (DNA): TGTGCCAGCAGCGTAGGCGGTTGGGCCTACGAGCAGTACTTC.

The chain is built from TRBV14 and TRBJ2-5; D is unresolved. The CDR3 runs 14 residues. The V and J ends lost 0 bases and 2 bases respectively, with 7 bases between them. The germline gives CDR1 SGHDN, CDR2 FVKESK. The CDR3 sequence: CASSQDKGQETQYF. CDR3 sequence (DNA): TGTGCCAGCAGCCAAGATAAGGGACAAGAGACCCAGTACTTC.

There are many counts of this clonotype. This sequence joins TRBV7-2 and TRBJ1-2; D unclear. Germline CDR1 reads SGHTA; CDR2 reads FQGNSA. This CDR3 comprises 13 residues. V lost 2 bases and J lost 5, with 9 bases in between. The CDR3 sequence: CASSLWAAYGYTF. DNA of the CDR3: TGTGCCAGCAGCTTATGGGCAGCGTATGGCTACACCTTC. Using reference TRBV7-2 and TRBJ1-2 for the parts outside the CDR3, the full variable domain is GAGVSQSPSNKVTEKGKDVELRCDPISGHTALYWYRQSLGQGLEFLIYFQGNSAPDKSGLPSDRFSAERTGGSVSTLTIQRTQQEDSAVYLCASSLWAAYGYTFGSGTRLTVV.

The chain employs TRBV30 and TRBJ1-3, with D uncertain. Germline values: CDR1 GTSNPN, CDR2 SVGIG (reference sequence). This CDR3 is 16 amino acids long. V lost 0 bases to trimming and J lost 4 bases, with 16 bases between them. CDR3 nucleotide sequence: TGTGCCTGGAGTGTCGACTTTTTCCCTCCAGGAAACACCATATATTTT. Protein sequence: CAWSVDFFPPGNTIYF.

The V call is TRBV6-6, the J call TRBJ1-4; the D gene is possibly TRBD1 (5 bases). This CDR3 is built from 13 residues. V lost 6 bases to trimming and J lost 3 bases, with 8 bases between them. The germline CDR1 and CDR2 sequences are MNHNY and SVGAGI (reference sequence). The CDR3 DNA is TGTGCCAGCAGGGGACCAGCTAATGAAAAACTGTTTTTT. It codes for CASRGPANEKLFF.

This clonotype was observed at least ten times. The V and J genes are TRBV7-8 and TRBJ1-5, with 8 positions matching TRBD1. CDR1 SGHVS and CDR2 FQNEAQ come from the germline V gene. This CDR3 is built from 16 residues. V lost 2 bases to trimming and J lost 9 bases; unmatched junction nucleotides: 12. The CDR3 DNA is TGTGCCAGCAGCTTATGGGCAGGGGGCCGACAGGGGCCCCAGCATTTT. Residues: CASSLWAGGRQGPQHF.